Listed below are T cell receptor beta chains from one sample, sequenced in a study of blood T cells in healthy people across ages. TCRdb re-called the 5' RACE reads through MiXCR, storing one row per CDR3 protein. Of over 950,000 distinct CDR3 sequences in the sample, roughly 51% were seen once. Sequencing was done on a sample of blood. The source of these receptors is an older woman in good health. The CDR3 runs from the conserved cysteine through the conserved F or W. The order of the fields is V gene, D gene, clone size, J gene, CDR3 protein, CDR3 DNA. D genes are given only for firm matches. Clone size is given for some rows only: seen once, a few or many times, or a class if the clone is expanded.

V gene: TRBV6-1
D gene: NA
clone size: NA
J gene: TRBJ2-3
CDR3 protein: CAAGTRSRGRDTQYF
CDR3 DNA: TGTGCCGCTGGGACCCGCTCCAGGGGAAGAGATACGCAGTATTTT

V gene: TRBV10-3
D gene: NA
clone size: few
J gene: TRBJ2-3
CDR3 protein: CAISEGSGLFTDTQYF
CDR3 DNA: TGTGCCATCAGTGAAGGTTCGGGACTCTTCACAGATACGCAGTATTTT

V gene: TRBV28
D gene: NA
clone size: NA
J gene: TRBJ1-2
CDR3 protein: CASFMGANLYGYTF
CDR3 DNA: TGTGCCTCATTTATGGGGGCAAACCTCTATGGCTACACCTTC

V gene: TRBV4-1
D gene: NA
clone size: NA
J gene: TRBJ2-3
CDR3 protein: CASSQEGGGDTQYF
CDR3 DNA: TGCGCCAGCAGCCAAGAAGGGGGAGGCGATACGCAGTATTTT

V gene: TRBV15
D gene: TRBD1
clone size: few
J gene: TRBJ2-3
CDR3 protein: CATSRGDRGYSDTQYF
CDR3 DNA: TGTGCCACCAGCAGAGGGGACAGGGGGTACTCAGATACGCAGTATTTT

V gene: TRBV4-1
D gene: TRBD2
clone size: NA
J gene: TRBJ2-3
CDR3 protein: CASSELAGGYDTQYF
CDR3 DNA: TGCGCCAGCAGCGAACTAGCGGGAGGGTACGATACGCAGTATTTT

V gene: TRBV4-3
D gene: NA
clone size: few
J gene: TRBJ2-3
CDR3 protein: CASSTRQSTDTQYF
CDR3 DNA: TGCGCCAGCAGCACGCGACAGTCCACAGATACGCAGTATTTT

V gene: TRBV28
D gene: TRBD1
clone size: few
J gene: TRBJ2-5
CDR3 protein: CASSLSGTVQETQYF
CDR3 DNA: TGTGCCAGCAGTTTGTCCGGGACAGTCCAAGAGACCCAGTACTTC

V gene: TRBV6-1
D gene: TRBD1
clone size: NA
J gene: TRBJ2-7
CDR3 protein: CASSGTGGPPYEQYF
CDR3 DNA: TGTGCCAGCAGTGGGACAGGGGGCCCACCTTACGAGCAGTACTTC

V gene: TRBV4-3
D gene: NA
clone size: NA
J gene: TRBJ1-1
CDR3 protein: CASSQDRGTGREAFF
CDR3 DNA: TGCGCCAGCAGCCAAGATAGAGGGACTGGACGCGAAGCTTTCTTT

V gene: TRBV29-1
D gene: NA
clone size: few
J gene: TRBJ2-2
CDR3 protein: CSVEGTANTGELFF
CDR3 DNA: TGCAGCGTTGAAGGGACCGCGAACACCGGGGAGCTGTTTTTT

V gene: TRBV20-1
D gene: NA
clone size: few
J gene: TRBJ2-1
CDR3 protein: CSARDGGVAYNEQFF
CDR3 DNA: TGCAGTGCTAGAGACGGGGGAGTGGCCTACAATGAGCAGTTCTTC

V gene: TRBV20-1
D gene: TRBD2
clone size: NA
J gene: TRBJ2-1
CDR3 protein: CSANGVAGAPWDNEQFF
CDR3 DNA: TGCAGTGCTAATGGAGTAGCGGGAGCCCCTTGGGACAATGAGCAGTTCTTC

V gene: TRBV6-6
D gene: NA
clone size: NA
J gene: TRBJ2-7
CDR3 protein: CASRTRGYEQYF
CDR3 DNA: TGTGCCAGCAGGACCAGGGGCTACGAGCAGTACTTC

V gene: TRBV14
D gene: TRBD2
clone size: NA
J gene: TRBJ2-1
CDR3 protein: CASSQSSGSWNEQFF
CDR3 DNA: TGTGCCAGCAGCCAATCTAGCGGGAGTTGGAATGAGCAGTTCTTC

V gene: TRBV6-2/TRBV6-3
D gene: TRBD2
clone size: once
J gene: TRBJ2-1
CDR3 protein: CASSTRGRAAYEQFF
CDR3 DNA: TGTGCCAGCAGTACCCGAGGGAGGGCCGCCTATGAGCAGTTCTTC

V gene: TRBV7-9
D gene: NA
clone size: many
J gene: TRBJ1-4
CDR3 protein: CASSSQPEGKLFF
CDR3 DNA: TGTGCCAGCAGCTCTCAACCGGAGGGAAAACTGTTTTTT

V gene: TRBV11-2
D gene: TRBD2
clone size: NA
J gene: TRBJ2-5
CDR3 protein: CASSFLSGKGETQYF
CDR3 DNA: TGTGCCAGCAGCTTCCTTAGCGGGAAGGGAGAGACCCAGTACTTC

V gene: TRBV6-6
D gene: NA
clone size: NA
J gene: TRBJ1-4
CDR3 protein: CASSYSRVGNEKLFF
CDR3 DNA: TGTGCCAGCAGTTACTCGCGAGTGGGTAATGAAAAACTGTTTTTT

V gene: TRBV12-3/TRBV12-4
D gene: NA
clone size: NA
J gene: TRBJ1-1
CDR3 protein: CAGIAGRQYTEAFF
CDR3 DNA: TGTGCCGGCATTGCGGGGAGACAGTACACTGAAGCTTTCTTT

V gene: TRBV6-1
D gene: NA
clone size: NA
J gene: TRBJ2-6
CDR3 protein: CASSNSLSGANVLTF
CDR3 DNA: TGTGCCAGCAGCAATAGCCTCTCTGGGGCCAACGTCCTGACTTTC

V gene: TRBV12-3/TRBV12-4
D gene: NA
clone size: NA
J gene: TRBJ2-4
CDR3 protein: CASSLNRVEQYF
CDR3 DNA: TGTGCCAGCAGTTTGAACAGGGTGGAGCAGTACTTC

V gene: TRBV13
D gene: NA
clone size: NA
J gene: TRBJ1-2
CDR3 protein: CASSRQVGGSVGYTF
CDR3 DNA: TGTGCCAGCAGCCGGCAGGTGGGGGGGTCTGTGGGCTACACCTTC

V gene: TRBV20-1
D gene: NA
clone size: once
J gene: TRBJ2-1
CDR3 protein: CSARDRVAREQFF
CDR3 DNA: TGCAGTGCTAGAGATAGGGTGGCGAGGGAGCAGTTCTTC

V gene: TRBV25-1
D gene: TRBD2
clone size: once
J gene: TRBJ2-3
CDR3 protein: CASSVPSGSDTDTQYF
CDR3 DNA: TGTGCCAGCAGTGTCCCTAGCGGGAGTGACACAGATACGCAGTATTTT

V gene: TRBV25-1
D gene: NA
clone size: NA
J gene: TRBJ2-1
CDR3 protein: CASSESGRAPYNEQFF
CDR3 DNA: TGTGCCAGCAGTGAAAGCGGCAGGGCCCCCTACAATGAGCAGTTCTTC

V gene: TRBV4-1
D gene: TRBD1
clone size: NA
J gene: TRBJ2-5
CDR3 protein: CASSQVGGRQETQYF
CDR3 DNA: TGCGCCAGCAGCCAAGTAGGGGGCAGGCAAGAGACCCAGTACTTC

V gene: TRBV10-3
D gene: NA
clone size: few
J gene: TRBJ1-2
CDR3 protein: CAISVDVNYGYTF
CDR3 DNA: TGTGCCATCAGTGTGGACGTCAACTATGGCTACACCTTC

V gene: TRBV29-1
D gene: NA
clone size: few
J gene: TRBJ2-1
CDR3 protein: CSVGPKKGTLNEQFF
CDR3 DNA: TGCAGCGTCGGGCCGAAGAAAGGGACACTTAATGAGCAGTTCTTC

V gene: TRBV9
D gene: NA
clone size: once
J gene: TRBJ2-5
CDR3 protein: CASSVGNRERETQYF
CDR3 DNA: TGTGCCAGCAGCGTAGGAAACCGGGAGAGAGAGACCCAGTACTTC

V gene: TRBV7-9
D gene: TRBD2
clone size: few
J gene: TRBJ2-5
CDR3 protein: CASSRTSGKETQYF
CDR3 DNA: TGTGCCAGCAGCCGGACTAGCGGGAAAGAGACCCAGTACTTC

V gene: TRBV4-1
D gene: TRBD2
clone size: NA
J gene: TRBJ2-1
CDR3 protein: CASSPGLASSYNEQFF
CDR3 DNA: TGCGCCAGCAGCCCCGGACTAGCGAGCTCCTACAATGAGCAGTTCTTC

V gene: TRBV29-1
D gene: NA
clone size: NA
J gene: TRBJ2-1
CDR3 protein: CSALRTIYNEQFF
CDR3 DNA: TGCAGCGCTCTCCGGACTATCTACAATGAGCAGTTCTTC

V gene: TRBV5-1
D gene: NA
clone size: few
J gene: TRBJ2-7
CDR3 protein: CASSLGPASSYEQYF
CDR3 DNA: TGCGCCAGCAGCTTGGGGCCCGCGAGCTCCTACGAGCAGTACTTC

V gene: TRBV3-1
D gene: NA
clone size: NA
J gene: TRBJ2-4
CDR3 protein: CASSQAGGNYKQYF
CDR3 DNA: TGTGCCAGCAGCCAAGCCGGTGGGAACTACAAGCAGTACTTC

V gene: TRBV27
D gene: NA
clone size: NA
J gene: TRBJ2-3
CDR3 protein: CASSYKQTDTQYF
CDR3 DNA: TGTGCCAGCAGTTATAAGCAAACAGATACGCAGTATTTT

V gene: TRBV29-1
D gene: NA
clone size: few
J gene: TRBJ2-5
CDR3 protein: CSVKQGDGETQYF
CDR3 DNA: TGCAGCGTCAAACAGGGAGATGGGGAGACCCAGTACTTC

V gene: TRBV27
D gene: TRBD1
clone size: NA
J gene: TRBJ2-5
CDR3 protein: CASSFPDRGAETQYF
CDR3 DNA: TGTGCCAGCAGTTTCCCCGACAGGGGTGCAGAGACCCAGTACTTC

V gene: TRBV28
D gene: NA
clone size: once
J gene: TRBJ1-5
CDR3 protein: CATDPGALSNQPQHF
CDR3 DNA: TGTGCCACCGACCCCGGGGCTCTAAGCAATCAGCCCCAGCATTTT

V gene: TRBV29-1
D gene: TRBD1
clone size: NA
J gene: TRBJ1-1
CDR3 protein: CSVGSRGMEAFF
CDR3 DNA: TGCAGCGTTGGTAGCAGGGGGATGGAAGCTTTCTTT

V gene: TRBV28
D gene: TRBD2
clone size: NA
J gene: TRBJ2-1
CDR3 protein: CASSSLSGSTYNEQFF
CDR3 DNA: TGTGCCAGCAGCTCGCTTAGCGGGAGTACCTACAATGAGCAGTTCTTC

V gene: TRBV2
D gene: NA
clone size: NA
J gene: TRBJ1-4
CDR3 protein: CASSGLGGTNEKLFF
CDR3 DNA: TGTGCCAGCAGCGGCCTGGGGGGCACTAATGAAAAACTGTTTTTT

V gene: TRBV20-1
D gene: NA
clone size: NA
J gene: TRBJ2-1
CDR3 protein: CSAYDGLHNEQFF
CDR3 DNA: TGCAGTGCTTACGACGGCCTCCACAATGAGCAGTTCTTC

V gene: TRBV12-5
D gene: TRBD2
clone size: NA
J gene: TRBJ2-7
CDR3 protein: CASGLGTSGKNNEQYF
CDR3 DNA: TGTGCTAGTGGTTTGGGGACTAGCGGGAAAAACAATGAGCAGTACTTC

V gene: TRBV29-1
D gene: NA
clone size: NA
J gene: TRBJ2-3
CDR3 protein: CSVPPYGASTDTQYF
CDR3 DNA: TGCAGCGTCCCCCCATATGGCGCTAGCACAGATACGCAGTATTTT

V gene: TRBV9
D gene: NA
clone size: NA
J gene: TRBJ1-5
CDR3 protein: CASSAGCYSNQPQHF
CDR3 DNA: TGTGCCAGCAGCGCAGGCTGTTATAGCAATCAGCCCCAGCATTTT

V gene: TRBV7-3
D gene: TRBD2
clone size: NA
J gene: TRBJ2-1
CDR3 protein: CASSRTSVGEQFF
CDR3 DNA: TGTGCCAGCAGCAGGACTAGCGTGGGTGAGCAGTTCTTC

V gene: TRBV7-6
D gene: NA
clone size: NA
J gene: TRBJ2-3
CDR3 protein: CASSLASGGSKTDTQYF
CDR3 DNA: TGTGCCAGCAGCTTAGCCTCTGGGGGGAGTAAAACAGATACGCAGTATTTT

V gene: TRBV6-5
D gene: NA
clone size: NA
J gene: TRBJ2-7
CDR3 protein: CASSYTAHEQYF
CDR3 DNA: TGTGCCAGCAGTTACACGGCCCACGAGCAGTACTTC

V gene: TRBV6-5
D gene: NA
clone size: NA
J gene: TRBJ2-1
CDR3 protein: CASSYSRRGLQTLEQFF
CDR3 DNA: TGTGCCAGCAGTTACTCGAGAAGGGGACTCCAAACTTTAGAGCAGTTCTTC

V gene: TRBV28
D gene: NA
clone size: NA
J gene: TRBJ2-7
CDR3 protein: CASNPSSGGSYEQYF
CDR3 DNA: TGTGCCAGCAACCCCAGTAGTGGCGGCTCCTACGAGCAGTACTTC

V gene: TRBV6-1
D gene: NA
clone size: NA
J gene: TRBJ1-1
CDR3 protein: CASSDPRRTGNTEAFF
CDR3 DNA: TGTGCCAGCAGTGATCCTAGACGAACAGGGAACACTGAAGCTTTCTTT

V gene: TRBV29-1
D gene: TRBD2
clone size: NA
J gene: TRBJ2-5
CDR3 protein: CSVAGGVQETQYF
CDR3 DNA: TGCAGCGTTGCGGGGGGTGTCCAAGAGACCCAGTACTTC

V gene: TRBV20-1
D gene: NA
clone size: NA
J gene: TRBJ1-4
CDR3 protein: CSVQGKDEKLFF
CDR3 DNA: TGCAGTGTGCAGGGGAAGGATGAAAAACTGTTTTTT

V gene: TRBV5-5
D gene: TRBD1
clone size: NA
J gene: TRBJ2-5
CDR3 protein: CVSSTRGRVRETQYF
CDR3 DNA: TGTGTCAGCAGCACCAGGGGGCGAGTAAGGGAGACCCAGTACTTC